One sample yielded the 20 T cell receptor beta chains listed below, sequenced in a study of blood T cell repertoires in COVID-19. Sequenced by immunoSEQ multiplex PCR; TCRdb stores in-frame clones only, minus some. This sample has some 180,000 clones, with roughly 81% found just once. The specimen sequenced was peripheral blood. The receptor set was obtained from a woman in her thirties or forties with COVID-19, enrolled during active disease.

This clone was seen just once. The chain couples TRBV30 to TRBJ2-5, with 8 bases fitting TRBD2. J lost 2 bases, V lost 1 base, and 6 bases had no gene match. This CDR3 spans 15 amino acids. Germline assignment: CDR1 GTSNPN and CDR2 SVGIG (reference sequence). CDR3 amino acids: CAWSAVAGLQETQYF. For the CDR3, the DNA is TGTGCCTGGAGTGCAGTAGCGGGGTTACAAGAGACCCAGTACTTC.

Only a few counts were recorded for this clone. This chain uses TRBV13 with TRBJ2-5; 8 bases line up with TRBD2. Germline CDR1 reads PRHDT; CDR2 reads FYEKMQ (reference sequence). The CDR3 covers 15 residues. With 0 bases clipped from V and 5 bases from J, the junction kept 5 bases outside the gene matches. CDR3 nucleotide sequence: TGTGCCAGCAGCTTAGGCGGGGGGGTTTTTGAGACCCAGTACTTC. It translates to CASSLGGGVFETQYF.

The chain links TRBV28 to TRBJ2-5; 7 nucleotides agree with TRBD2. V lost 5 bases and J lost 2; bases outside the gene matches: 8. Germline CDR1 MDHEN, CDR2 SYDVKM. CDR3 length equals 15 residues. The CDR3 sequence is CASSPPGGPQETQYF. CDR3 in DNA: TGTGCCAGCAGTCCCCCGGGGGGACCTCAAGAGACCCAGTACTTC.

The chain carries TRBV18 and TRBJ1-2; no definite D call. The CDR3 spans 13 residues. Germline CDR1 KGHSH, CDR2 LQKENI. V lost 3 bases to trimming and J lost 3 bases, with 8 bases between them. CDR3 sequence reads: CASSPRGDYGYTF. CDR3 coding DNA: TGTGCCAGCTCACCCCGCGGGGACTATGGCTACACCTTC.

J is TRBJ2-1 and V is TRBV25-1; 9 nucleotides align to TRBD2. The length of the CDR3 is 14 residues. Losses at the gene ends were 4 bases for V and 5 bases for J; bases not matched to a gene: 3. CDR1 is MGHDK, CDR2 SYGVNS, per germline. The CDR3: CASSGSGSNNEQFF. As DNA, the CDR3 is TGTGCCAGCAGTGGTAGCGGGAGCAACAATGAGCAGTTCTTC.

The chain uses TRBV7-8 and TRBJ2-1, with 9 bases that match TRBD2. The CDR3 loop spans 17 amino acids. Germline CDR1 SGHVS, CDR2 FQNEAQ. With 0 bases clipped from V and 2 bases from J, the junction kept 5 bases outside the gene matches. The CDR3 DNA is TGTGCCAGCAGCTTAGCGCCCCCTAGCGGGACCTACAATGAGCAGTTCTTC. This encodes CASSLAPPSGTYNEQFF.

CDR3 sequence: CAWSDSARGGNYGYTF. Here the CDR3 DNA reads TGTGCCTGGAGTGACTCCGCCAGGGGTGGTAACTATGGCTACACCTTC. J is TRBJ1-2 and V is TRBV30; the D gene is possibly TRBD1 (6 bases). The germline V and J ends were trimmed by 1 base and 1 base, with 16 bases remaining between them. The CDR3 loop spans 16 amino acids. CDR1 GTSNPN and CDR2 SVGIG come from the germline V gene (reference sequence).

The CDR3 DNA reads as TGTGCCAGCTCACCGGGACTAGCGGGAATCAATGAGCAGTTCTTC. Its translation: CASSPGLAGINEQFF. The chain has TRBV18 and TRBJ2-1, with 13 bases lining up with TRBD2. From germline, CDR1 is KGHSH and CDR2 LQKENI. V gave up 3 bases and J gave up 6 bases; unmatched junction bases: 2. The CDR3 is 15 amino acids.

This clone was counted only a few times. This sequence joins TRBV19 and TRBJ1-1; D remains ambiguous. Germline values: CDR1 LNHDA, CDR2 SQIVND (reference sequence). The CDR3 has 13 amino acids. The ends were cut back, 3 bases at V and 4 bases at J, with 9 bases in the middle. CDR3 protein: CASSIGLGTEAFF. The CDR3 coding sequence is TGTGCCAGTAGTATCGGCCTAGGCACTGAAGCTTTCTTT.

The CDR3 sequence: CASSQDGTSQFF. The CDR3 region has the DNA TGCGCCAGCAGCCAAGATGGGACTAGTCAGTTCTTC. The chain links TRBV4-1 to TRBJ2-1; 8 bases fit TRBD2. The CDR3 runs to 12 residues. Trimming took 0 bases from V and 13 from J; bases not matched to a gene: 2. Germline-derived CDR1 and CDR2 are MGHRA and YSYEKL.

In its sample, this clone was seen many times. The chain joins TRBV19 to TRBJ1-1; no reliable D call. CDR3 size: 12 residues. CDR1 and CDR2 (germline): LNHDA, SQIVND (reference sequence). With 8 bases removed from V and 11 bases from J, the gap between germline ends came to 18 bases. The CDR3 is CASRAWGSGAFF. The DNA for the CDR3 is TGTGCCAGTCGGGCATGGGGTTCGGGGGCTTTCTTT.

The chain joins TRBV18 to TRBJ2-1; D perhaps matches TRBD2 (5 bases). V lost 1 base to trimming and J lost 0 bases, with 13 bases between them. CDR1 is KGHSH, CDR2 LQKENI, per germline. The CDR3 is 17 amino acids. In DNA form, the CDR3 reads TGTGCCAGCTCACCACGTCCTAGCTCTGGCTCCTACAATGAGCAGTTCTTC. This sequence encodes CASSPRPSSGSYNEQFF.

V gene TRBV19 combines with J gene TRBJ2-1, with TRBD2 matching 7 bases. The V gene's germline CDR1 is LNHDA and CDR2 SQIVND (reference sequence). The ends lost 6 bases at V and 3 bases at J; junction bases unmatched: 5. This CDR3 spans 14 amino acids. CDR3 region: CASRQGLGYNEQFF. For the CDR3, the DNA is TGTGCCAGTAGGCAAGGACTAGGCTACAATGAGCAGTTCTTC. The entire variable domain, with the rest obtained from reference TRBV19 and TRBJ2-1, is as follows: DGGITQSPKYLFRKEGQNVTLSCEQNLNHDAMYWYRQDPGQGLRLIYYSQIVNDFQKGDIAEGYSVSREKKESFPLTVTSAQKNPTAFYLCASRQGLGYNEQFFGPGTRLTVL.

The chain links TRBV9 to TRBJ2-7, with 16 positions matching TRBD2. Germline CDR1 SGDLS, CDR2 YYNGEE. The junction had 5 bases not matched to a gene; V was cut back by 3 bases and J by 2 bases. CDR3 length equals 17 residues. CDR3 in amino acids: CASSETGTSGRAYEQYF. The CDR3, as DNA: TGTGCCAGCAGCGAAACCGGGACTAGCGGGAGGGCCTACGAGCAGTACTTC.

The rearrangement uses TRBV3-1 (or the pseudogene TRBV3-2) and TRBJ2-7; D possibly corresponds to TRBD2 (7 bases). The CDR3 loop spans 15 amino acids. Germline V gene sequence: CDR1 LGHDT, CDR2 YNNKEL (reference sequence). V was pared by 1 base and J by 4 bases, with 14 bases between. The CDR3, as DNA: TGTGCCAGCAGCCAAGCGTGGGGGGGCATATACGAGCAGTACTTC. Protein product: CASSQAWGGIYEQYF.

The gene calls are TRBV5-4 and TRBJ2-3, with D tentatively TRBD1 (7 bases). This CDR3 has 15 residues. V was trimmed by 4 bases and J by 2 bases, leaving 14 bases between them. Germline values: CDR1 SGHNT, CDR2 YYREEE (reference sequence). The CDR3 DNA is TGTGCCAGCAGCGCGGGACAGATCAACACAGATACGCAGTATTTT. The encoded protein is CASSAGQINTDTQYF.

This clone showed up just once. V usage is TRBV5-1 and J usage is TRBJ2-1; 8 nucleotides line up with TRBD2. Germline trimming cut 3 bases from V and 1 base from J; bases unmatched to any gene: 3. Germline-derived CDR1 and CDR2 are SGHRS and YFSETQ. The CDR3 sequence is 15 residues long. CDR3 sequence: CASSSSGGSYNEQFF. The DNA for the CDR3 is TGCGCCAGCAGCTCCAGCGGGGGATCCTACAATGAGCAGTTCTTC.

V usage is TRBV27 and J usage is TRBJ2-7; TRBD2 agrees at 8 bases. The junction had 9 bases not matched to a gene; V was cut back by 5 bases and J by 3 bases. The germline CDR1 and CDR2 sequences are MNHEY and SMNVEV (reference sequence). There are 15 residues in the CDR3. DNA for the CDR3: TGTGCCAGCAGTAGTACCGGGACTAGTTTCTACGAGCAGTACTTC. Translation gives CASSSTGTSFYEQYF.

The chain recombines TRBV4-2 with TRBJ1-1; D perhaps matches TRBD1 (6 bases). The ends were cut back, 0 bases at V and 1 base at J, with 9 bases in the middle. This CDR3 has 15 amino acids. The V gene's germline CDR1 is LGHNA and CDR2 YNFKEQ. The CDR3 DNA reads TGTGCCAGCAGCCAAGATGGGACATCGAACACTGAAGCTTTCTTT. It codes for CASSQDGTSNTEAFF.

The CDR3 nucleotides are TGCGCCAGCAGCTTGGCCACTACAGGGACGGAGCTGTTTTTT. Amino acid sequence: CASSLATTGTELFF. The rearrangement links TRBV5-1 to TRBJ2-2, with a tentative D call TRBD1 (6 bases). Germline loops: CDR1 SGHRS, CDR2 YFSETQ. Trimming stripped 0 bases from V and 10 bases from J, with 13 bases between. The CDR3 is made up of 14 amino acids.